This is a list of T cell receptor beta chains from one sample in a study of blood T cells in healthy people across ages. TCRdb itself ran the 5' RACE reads through MiXCR, one entry per CDR3 protein. The repertoire holds roughly 560,000 distinct CDR3 sequences, with about 25% as singletons. These data were likewise used in another study, on T cells of mothers and their children.

Material for sequencing was blood. These receptors were obtained from a boy younger than 18 in good health. Each CDR3 is given with its conserved first and last residue. Fields, in order: J gene, V gene, clone size, CDR3 length, CDR3 protein. Clone size is stated in some rows and not others, as once, few, many or a class when expanded.

TRBJ2-3 TRBV6-1 NA 15 CASSDLAGGSDTQYF
TRBJ2-7 TRBV29-1 NA 14 CSVVSGSASYEQYF
TRBJ2-5 TRBV6-2/TRBV6-3 NA 17 CASSSYPGTGRGETQYF
TRBJ1-4 TRBV2 NA 14 CAGRGRGASEKLFF
TRBJ2-7 TRBV10-3 NA 15 CAISDGGTPPYEQYF
TRBJ2-5 TRBV20-1 NA 17 CSAREPPKLAGRETQYF
TRBJ2-7 TRBV20-1 few 13 CSARAGTPGEQYF
TRBJ2-7 TRBV27 NA 15 CASSLRAGLAYEQYF
TRBJ2-2 TRBV4-3 few 15 CASSQDGRYTGELFF
TRBJ2-2 TRBV6-6 few 16 CASSLLIPQGTRELFF
TRBJ2-7 TRBV6-6 few 16 CASSYRLDLSSYEQYF
NA TRBV27 NA 19 CASSPYTSQIVYLSYEQYF
TRBJ2-3 TRBV20-1 NA 14 CSASSQPSTDTQYF
TRBJ2-1 TRBV10-3 NA 13 CAISEKLNNEQFF
TRBJ1-1 TRBV6-2/TRBV6-3 NA 16 CASTWGDTGLNTEAFF
NA TRBV7-7 few 15 CASTEAAAKILEQYF
NA TRBV20-1 NA 15 CSAKVPGLDEETQYF
TRBJ1-1 TRBV7-2 NA 18 CASSLVILTRDKNTEAFF
TRBJ2-5 TRBV7-2 NA 14 CASNLGGVGETQYF
TRBJ2-7 TRBV19 NA 15 CASSLSGSLSYEQYF
TRBJ2-1 TRBV6-2/TRBV6-3 NA 13 CASSSTSGGEQFF
TRBJ2-7 TRBV5-1 NA 15 CASSLDSTGFYEQYF
TRBJ2-1 TRBV6-2/TRBV6-3 many 15 CASSTAGGSYNEQFF
TRBJ1-6 TRBV7-6 NA 13 CASNTGANSPLHF
TRBJ1-4 TRBV14 few 14 CASSQDSAGKKLFF
TRBJ2-7 TRBV20-1 NA 14 CSVSSGGDTYEQYF
TRBJ1-2 TRBV6-2/TRBV6-3 few 12 CASSTGNYGYTF
TRBJ2-3 TRBV7-2 many 16 CASTYWGRGRADTQYF
TRBJ2-1 TRBV21-1 few 14 CASSKRSFDNEQFF
TRBJ1-3 TRBV28 many 15 CASSQTVRSGNTIYF
TRBJ2-2 TRBV5-1 NA 18 CASSTPRTSGGNTGELFF
TRBJ2-7 TRBV6-2/TRBV6-3 few 12 CASRRRGYEQYF
TRBJ1-5 TRBV29-1 few 13 CSVGSGFNQPQHF
NA TRBV5-1 NA 14 CASSLGQGTNEQFF
TRBJ2-2 TRBV15 NA 13 CATLGQGPGELFF
TRBJ2-7 TRBV29-1 many 11 CSAVTSYEQYF
NA TRBV29-1 NA 13 CSVGTGISGTQYF